These 17 T cell receptor beta chains share one sample of origin, sequenced in a study of T-cell reconstitution after alpha-beta-depleted transplantation in children. The authors prepared the TCRbeta library with unique molecular identifiers. TCRdb redid the calling of the PCR reads with MiXCR, one entry per CDR3 protein. Of about 980,000 distinct CDR3 sequences in the sample, less than 30% are singletons; the top ten hold roughly 30%. The sample consisted of PBMCs, mostly from graft donor cells, taken 360 days after TCRalphabeta/CD19-depleted stem cell transplant. These receptors all stem from a boy less than two years old who had a stem cell transplant for SCID, so the T cells may come from the graft donor.

This clonotype was seen repeatedly, ten times or more. The rearrangement joins TRBV20-1 to TRBJ2-3; D is uncertain. This CDR3 is 11 amino acids long. From germline, CDR1 is DFQATT and CDR2 SNEGSKA (reference sequence). The V end was cut by 3 bases, the J end by 6 bases, with 7 bases between. Here the CDR3 reads CSARPPDTQYF. The CDR3 DNA reads as TGCAGTGCTAGGCCCCCGGATACGCAGTATTTT.

V usage is TRBV15 and J usage is TRBJ1-1; D remains ambiguous. Germline V CDR1 and CDR2: LNHNV, YYDKDF (reference sequence). The germline V and J ends were trimmed by 11 bases and 6 bases, with 22 bases remaining between them. The CDR3 consists of 14 residues. The CDR3 DNA reads as TGTGCCTCCACAGAGGGAGGATATAGAGCTGAAGCTTTCTTT. It yields the protein CASTEGGYRAEAFF.

This clonotype was observed many times. V is TRBV7-2 and J is TRBJ2-3; D gene ambiguous. Germline CDR1 SGHTA, CDR2 FQGNSA. With 4 bases removed from V and 2 bases from J, the gap between germline ends came to 4 bases. CDR3 length: 12 amino acids. This CDR3 is CASSSFTDTQYF. In DNA form, the CDR3 reads TGTGCCAGCAGCTCCTTCACAGATACGCAGTATTTT.

This clonotype has a handful of counts. This chain links TRBV18 with TRBJ2-6; D not resolved. The CDR3 contains 15 residues. The V gene lost 3 bases and the J gene lost 0 bases, with 6 bases spanning the gap. Germline-derived CDR1 and CDR2 are KGHSH and LQKENI. In nucleotides, the CDR3 is TGTGCCAGCTCACCCAGCAACTCTGGGGCCAACGTCCTGACTTTC. Protein product: CASSPSNSGANVLTF.

This clonotype was detected only a few times. The rearrangement joins TRBV29-1 to TRBJ1-2, with 7 bases matching TRBD1. Germline lookup yields CDR1 SQVTM and CDR2 ANQGSEA. With V trimmed by 1 base and J by 5 bases, 10 bases remained unmatched. This CDR3 has 15 amino acids. The CDR3 spells CSVEGGRDSGYGYTF. As DNA, the CDR3 is TGCAGCGTTGAAGGGGGCAGGGACAGCGGATATGGCTACACCTTC.

In its sample, this clonotype was seen many times. The genes are TRBV6-5 and TRBJ2-7, with D possibly TRBD1 on 6 matching bases. The V end lost 4 bases, the J end lost 6 bases, and 10 bases lay between the germline ends. Germline V CDR1 and CDR2: MNHEY, SVGAGI. The CDR3 has 12 amino acids. The CDR3 DNA follows: TGTGCCAGCAGTTCCACAGGGTTCGAGCAGTACTTC. Protein sequence: CASSSTGFEQYF.

This clonotype came up once. The rearrangement links TRBV6-5 to TRBJ2-7, with 8 bases aligning to TRBD2. Losses at the gene ends were 0 bases for V and 2 bases for J; bases not matched to a gene: 15. CDR1 and CDR2 (germline): MNHEY, SVGAGI. This CDR3 region has 19 residues. In DNA, the CDR3 is TGTGCCAGCAGTTACTCGGCGGAGGTTGGCGGGGGGACGCCCTACGAGCAGTACTTC. This codes for CASSYSAEVGGGTPYEQYF.

This clonotype was seen just once. The J gene is TRBJ1-1, the V gene TRBV5-6, with TRBD1 matching over 12 bases. CDR1 SGHDT and CDR2 YYEEEE come from the germline V gene. The ends lost 4 bases at V and 6 bases at J; junction bases unmatched: 4. This CDR3 has 14 amino acids. CDR3 sequence reads: CASSGDRGRAEAFF. CDR3 nucleotide sequence: TGTGCCAGCAGCGGGGACAGGGGGCGGGCTGAAGCTTTCTTT.

This clonotype was observed a handful of times. The chain combines TRBV20-1 with TRBJ2-1; tentatively, D is TRBD1 (6 bases). This CDR3 comprises 12 residues. Germline assignment: CDR1 DFQATT and CDR2 SNEGSKA (reference sequence). The CDR3 spells CSSWTVYNEQFF. The CDR3 DNA follows: TGCAGCTCCTGGACAGTATACAATGAGCAGTTCTTC.

The chain combines TRBV29-1 with TRBJ1-1; no firm D call. Germline V gene lookup returns CDR1 SQVTM and CDR2 ANQGSEA. This CDR3 region has 11 residues. Trimming pared 4 bases from V and 1 base from J, leaving 4 bases between. The CDR3 DNA reads TGCAGCGTTGCACAGAACACTGAAGCTTTCTTT. This sequence encodes CSVAQNTEAFF.

V usage is TRBV11-2 and J usage is TRBJ1-1, with no clear D. This CDR3 contains 14 residues. Trimming shortened V by 3 bases and J by 2 bases, and 10 bases separated the two germline ends. Germline V gene lookup returns CDR1 SGHAT and CDR2 FQNNGV. The CDR3 nucleotides are TGTGCCAGCAGCTTCCGTTCCTACAACACTGAAGCTTTCTTT. Translating it yields CASSFRSYNTEAFF.

V gene TRBV11-2 combines with J gene TRBJ2-3; 9 bases fit TRBD2. This CDR3 is built from 16 residues. Looked up from germline, CDR1 is SGHAT and CDR2 is FQNNGV. V was clipped by 8 bases and J by 5 bases; unmatched bases: 14. The CDR3, as DNA: TGTGCCAGCTCGAGAGGGGCTAGCGGGGCCTTAGATACGCAGTATTTT. As protein: CASSRGASGALDTQYF.

The chain has TRBV7-2 and TRBJ2-1; 10 bases match TRBD1. V shed 6 bases, J shed 9 bases, and the junction held 11 bases outside the gene matches. Germline V lookup: CDR1 SGHTA, CDR2 FQGNSA. This CDR3 is built from 15 residues. For the CDR3, the DNA is TGTGCCAGCAGGTTCAAGGGACAGGGGACGATTGAGCAGTTCTTC. This encodes CASRFKGQGTIEQFF.

This clonotype has more than one count but fewer than ten. The chain combines TRBV6-1 with TRBJ1-2; 8 bases match TRBD1. With V trimmed by 4 bases and J by 7 bases, 8 bases remained unmatched. The CDR3 runs 14 residues. CDR1 and CDR2 (germline): MNHNS, SASEGT. The DNA for the CDR3 is TGTGCCAGCAGTGGGGACCTTGGACAGGGTGGCTACACCTTC. This codes for CASSGDLGQGGYTF.

Comments on this clonotype: Without the conserved terminal phenylalanine or tryptophan, this CDR3 likely stems from a read error. The DNA is omitted, as the CDR3 cannot be located on it reliably, and the CDR3 follows TCRdb's listing. The chain joins TRBV23-1 to TRBJ2-7; the table's D call, TRBD2, has no DNA check behind it. TRBV23-1 is an ORF for which the function is uncertain. A total of 8 residues make up the CDR3, ends included. CDR3 loop: CASKGCGL.

The chain uses TRBV4-2 and TRBJ2-1, with a tentative D call TRBD2 (5 bases). The CDR3 contains 16 residues. In germline, CDR1 is LGHNA, CDR2 YNFKEQ. The germline V and J ends were trimmed by 4 bases and 2 bases, with 15 bases remaining between them. The CDR3 here is CASSPPGSFTYNEQFF. The CDR3 nucleotides are TGTGCCAGCAGCCCACCGGGGTCCTTTACCTACAATGAGCAGTTCTTC.

This sequence joins TRBV29-1 and TRBJ2-7; 7 bases line up with TRBD1. The germline CDR1 and CDR2 sequences are SQVTM and ANQGSEA. V shed 6 bases and J 3 bases; nucleotides not matched to a gene: 5. The CDR3 has 12 amino acids. The CDR3 protein is CSVTGLVYEQYF. CDR3 bases: TGCAGCGTGACAGGGTTGGTCTACGAGCAGTACTTC.